Listed here are 2 T cell receptor beta chains from one sample, sequenced in a study of identical twins (dated by TCRdb to 2016 to 2017). Receptors were amplified or captured by 5' RACE. Sequencing was performed on an Illumina HiSeq 2000. The raw public data were reprocessed by TCRdb itself: fastp quality trimming at Q25, MiXCR clonotype calling, in-frame beta chains only. Each entry merges the rows of one CDR3 protein and shows their most common DNA and genes. This sample holds about 240,000 distinct CDR3 sequences; 7.5% were observed only once. The ten largest account for 5% to 6% of the sample. The data also belong to a second study, concerning yellow fever vaccine responses in identical twins.

Sequencing was performed on CD8+ T cells sorted from blood. These receptors originate from a woman between 18 and 30 years old in good health.

About this clonotype itself: A read error may produce the germline difference seen at one junction end. The chain links TRBV12-3 or TRBV12-4 to TRBJ2-2, with 14 bases fitting TRBD2. This CDR3 contains 19 residues. DNA of the CDR3: TGTGCCAGCTGTTTTCTTTACGGGACTAGCGGGAGGAACACCGGGGAGCTGTTTTTT. Translated: CASCFLYGTSGRNTGELFF.

This clonotype has ten or more counts. The chain has TRBV11-2 and TRBJ2-7; the D is unclear. Germline assignment: CDR1 SGHAT and CDR2 FQNNGV. CDR3 size: 14 residues. The V end was cut by 2 bases, the J end by 0 bases, with 8 bases between. The CDR3: CASSLMLGSYEQYF. The DNA of the CDR3 is TGTGCCAGCAGCTTAATGTTGGGCTCCTACGAGCAGTACTTC. Together with reference TRBV11-2 and TRBJ2-7, the CDR3 gives the full variable domain: EAGVAQSPRYKIIEKRQSVAFWCNPISGHATLYWYQQILGQGPKLLIQFQNNGVVDDSQLPKDRFSAERLKGVDSTLKIQPAKLEDSAVYLCASSLMLGSYEQYFGPGTRLTVT.